This TCR beta chain was recorded in a study of blood T cell repertoires in COVID-19. Trimming cost V 1 base and J 4 bases; bases outside gene matches: 12. CDR3 length: 17 amino acids. Germline V lookup: CDR1 PRHDT, CDR2 FYEKMQ (reference sequence). Sequenced by immunoSEQ multiplex PCR; TCRdb stores in-frame clones only, minus some. Among roughly 280,000 clones, roughly 84% were seen once, and the ten largest hold 4.2%. The sequence derives from a man aged 60-69 years with acute or convalescent COVID-19. The sequenced material came from peripheral blood. The gene calls are TRBV13 and TRBJ1-2, with 7 bases identical to TRBD1. Written as DNA, the CDR3 is TGTGCCAGCAGCTTAGCTGGCGTCGGGACAGCGACCTATGGCTACACCTTC. This codes for CASSLAGVGTATYGYTF.